This is a list of T cell receptor beta chains from one sample in a study of blood T cells in healthy people across ages. TCRdb reprocessed the 5' RACE reads with MiXCR, giving one entry per CDR3 protein. Here the sample spans about 640,000 distinct CDR3 sequences, about 30% being singletons. Sequenced input: blood. These receptor sequences come from a woman of 80 years or more in good health. The CDR3 runs from the conserved cysteine through the conserved F or W. The order of the fields is V gene, CDR3 protein.

V gene: TRBV20-1; CDR3 protein: CSARGRSSYEQYF
V gene: TRBV28; CDR3 protein: CASSWANQPQHF
V gene: TRBV20-1; CDR3 protein: CSAERGGNNEQFF
V gene: TRBV7-2; CDR3 protein: CASSSGQIQFSNQPQHF
V gene: TRBV7-8; CDR3 protein: CASSLGRGRGFGNEQFF
V gene: TRBV10-3; CDR3 protein: CAIEETGGFGSEAFF
V gene: TRBV4-2; CDR3 protein: CASSGTLDSSNQPQHF
V gene: TRBV9; CDR3 protein: CASSVVRDTGELFF
V gene: TRBV29-1; CDR3 protein: CSVEGVGGYTF
V gene: TRBV6-1; CDR3 protein: CASSGEFSYEQYF
V gene: TRBV5-6; CDR3 protein: CASSAGTGLGNQPQHF
V gene: TRBV9; CDR3 protein: CASSVAQGFVNYGYTF
V gene: TRBV2; CDR3 protein: CASRRDRATEAFF
V gene: TRBV7-9; CDR3 protein: CASTHLGQFYNEQYF
V gene: TRBV29-1; CDR3 protein: CSVYFRDPRDNEQFF
V gene: TRBV18; CDR3 protein: CASASERDTEAFF
V gene: TRBV5-1; CDR3 protein: CASSPGALAGAQETQYF
V gene: TRBV20-1; CDR3 protein: CSARGLQGYYGYTF
V gene: TRBV27; CDR3 protein: CASSPPYGEQYF
V gene: TRBV28; CDR3 protein: CASSLPRTVTETQYF
V gene: TRBV9; CDR3 protein: CAGSPQGRRGYEQYF
V gene: TRBV30; CDR3 protein: CAWSPWDTEAFF
V gene: TRBV27; CDR3 protein: CASGLLIGQGEAFF
V gene: TRBV9; CDR3 protein: CASSAETRVNTEAFF
V gene: TRBV18; CDR3 protein: CASSPLVTGGAEAFF
V gene: TRBV6-1; CDR3 protein: CASSEGLGNTEAFF
V gene: TRBV20-1; CDR3 protein: CSARELGPTEAFF
V gene: TRBV30; CDR3 protein: CAWHTGTSYEQYF
V gene: TRBV4-2; CDR3 protein: CASSPLAGELFF
V gene: TRBV6-2/TRBV6-3; CDR3 protein: CASSFHTDRGQPNTEAFF
V gene: TRBV21-1; CDR3 protein: CASSGGGQETQYF
V gene: TRBV4-1; CDR3 protein: CASSQVGRLAGAQETQYF
V gene: TRBV27; CDR3 protein: CASSRRRGGNTGELFF
V gene: TRBV20-1; CDR3 protein: CSAPNRAGPHYGYTF
V gene: TRBV29-1; CDR3 protein: CSARDRGSYNEQFF
V gene: TRBV12-3/TRBV12-4; CDR3 protein: CASSHAGQALEQYF
V gene: TRBV15; CDR3 protein: CATSQDRGPGNTIYF
V gene: TRBV19; CDR3 protein: CASSPYPRTVNTEAFF
V gene: TRBV24-1; CDR3 protein: CATSEAGIGETQYF
V gene: TRBV4-2; CDR3 protein: CASSQNIGGALAKNIQYF
V gene: TRBV7-9; CDR3 protein: CASSLTGSTDTQYF
V gene: TRBV7-2; CDR3 protein: CASSSGQGIPNYGYTF
V gene: TRBV20-1; CDR3 protein: CSARDRTGMWAFF
V gene: TRBV20-1; CDR3 protein: CSALETSYEQYF
V gene: TRBV7-2; CDR3 protein: CASSFASGTGTQYF
V gene: TRBV2; CDR3 protein: CASSRTTYEQFF
V gene: TRBV5-1; CDR3 protein: CASSLESGGLGKLFF
V gene: TRBV27; CDR3 protein: CASSIGPGYEQYF
V gene: TRBV4-1; CDR3 protein: CASSLNDGTSRQGLPPTDTQYF
V gene: TRBV29-1; CDR3 protein: CSVEGTGDTIYF
V gene: TRBV5-1; CDR3 protein: CASSPDATNEKLFF
V gene: TRBV7-6; CDR3 protein: CASSRDVLETQYF
V gene: TRBV20-1; CDR3 protein: CSASGADNEQYF
V gene: TRBV20-1; CDR3 protein: CSALDGQGGYTF
V gene: TRBV12-3/TRBV12-4; CDR3 protein: CASRMGGGTDTQYF
V gene: TRBV6-2/TRBV6-3; CDR3 protein: CASSYSKRGTPPGEQYF
V gene: TRBV7-2; CDR3 protein: CASSSSNYGYTF
V gene: TRBV18; CDR3 protein: CASSSQANQPQHF
V gene: TRBV18; CDR3 protein: CASSELGTVNTEAFF